The source of this T cell receptor (beta chain) is a study of immune characterization of retroperitoneal liposarcoma. V lost 5 bases, J lost 4 bases, and 12 bases stayed unmatched. CDR1 is SGHTA, CDR2 FQGNSA, per germline. This CDR3 has 17 amino acids. TCRdb reprocessed the PCR reads via MiXCR and lists one record per CDR3 protein. The sample lists over 10,000 distinct CDR3 sequences, roughly 47% occurring once. This rearrangement joins TRBV7-2 to TRBJ2-5, with 11 bases identical to TRBD2. This clonotype was sampled from a female donor with retroperitoneal liposarcoma. Sequences were obtained from tumor tissue. The CDR3 spells CASSDVAGGRQGETQYF. The CDR3 DNA reads TGTGCCAGCAGCGACGTAGCGGGGGGGCGGCAAGGAGAGACCCAGTACTTC.